At least ten counts were recorded for the clone carrying this T cell receptor (beta chain). Its antigen is not known. A TCRbeta library incorporating unique molecular identifiers was prepared. A single record per CDR3 protein comes from TCRdb applying MiXCR to the PCR reads. The sample carries 250,000 to 300,000 distinct CDR3 sequences, roughly 7.8% recorded once. This sample is drawn from a study of T-cell reconstitution after alpha-beta-depleted transplantation in children. Study-wide results and limits: There were some patients whose high TCRbeta diversity at day 60 came from surviving recipient T cells and thymic progenitors. At around two months after transplant, the alpha-beta T cells were reportedly derived from several hundred expanded clones that came from non-depleted graft cells. Newly generated T cells supplied most T-cell counts and diversity one year post-transplant.

Germline lookup yields CDR1 SGHRS and CDR2 YFSETQ. There are 14 residues in the CDR3. Trimming stripped 0 bases from V and 6 bases from J, with 13 bases between. The starting material was peripheral blood, obtained 360 days after TCRalphabeta/CD19-depleted stem cell transplant. The rearrangement links TRBV5-1 to TRBJ2-7; D remains unclear. This TCR derives from a female patient between 2 and 15 years old who had a stem cell transplant for Fanconi anemia, so the T cells may come from the graft donor. This CDR3 reads CASSLVGTVSEQYF. CDR3 in DNA: TGCGCCAGCAGCTTGGTCGGCACTGTAAGCGAGCAGTACTTC.